This record covers a single T cell receptor (beta chain). The antigen remains unidentified. This CDR3 has 14 residues. V shed 2 bases, J shed 4 bases, and the junction held 4 bases outside the gene matches. Germline CDR1 reads SGHDT; CDR2 reads YYEEEE. The sample belongs to a study of cytomegalovirus exposure and HLA in healthy donors. Study-wide results and limits: Rarity marked most TCR sequences, yet some public TCRs occurred in many donors.

With 60 Vbeta and 13 Jbeta primers, the PCR was carried out. How the authors handled the data: Per a later analysis, the number of unique TCR beta chains was 75 million to 90 million, of which 8.5 million to 11 million were shared. Generated by immunoSEQ multiplex PCR, the TCRdb table keeps only in-frame clones and is missing some. V and J calls plus clone size are reproduced from that table; the DNA served to infer D and trimming. In the table there are 100,000 to 150,000 clones, 75% to 85% of which are singletons. This receptor was obtained from a female donor in good health and CMV-seropositive. The chain links TRBV5-6 to TRBJ2-7; TRBD1 matches at 9 bases. Sample: PBMCs. The CDR3 spells CASSFWDREYEQYF. The CDR3 DNA sequence: TGTGCCAGCAGCTTCTGGGACAGGGAGTACGAGCAGTACTTC.